This section outlines one T cell receptor beta chain sequence together with its context. After removal of 4 bases from V and 8 bases from J, the junction contained 11 bases not matched to a gene. Looked up from germline, CDR1 is DFQATT and CDR2 is SNEGSKA (reference sequence). This CDR3 contains 14 residues. This sample was included in a study of blood T cells in healthy people across ages. Across the whole study: Capturing about one barcoded beta molecule per two T cells was achieved by template switching.

Those donating, healthy Caucasian individuals from Russia, were aged roughly 6 to 95. Each sample had at least 6.5 million PBMCs isolated. Through a sample-barcoded 5' primer and a J-beta primer mix, a second PCR was run for 7 to 11 cycles. Every cDNA molecule bore a tag from a template-switch adaptor containing 12 random nucleotides. From the 5' RACE reads, TCRdb called clonotypes with MiXCR, one entry per CDR3 protein. The table has about a million distinct CDR3 sequences, about 51% seen once. The sequenced material came from blood. The TCR originated in a woman aged 55-69 years in good health. The chain joins TRBV20-1 to TRBJ2-1; TRBD2 aligns across 7 bases. The chain's CDR3 is CSATSRGRLDEQFF. Written as DNA, the CDR3 is TGCAGTGCTACCTCTCGCGGGAGACTCGATGAGCAGTTCTTC.